Shown below are 27 T cell receptor beta chains from a single sample sequenced in a study of cytomegalovirus exposure and HLA in healthy donors. The repertoire was sequenced with immunoSEQ multiplex PCR; TCRdb's copy has only in-frame clones and lacks some. The sample includes 200,000 to 250,000 clones, 88% of them seen just once. The specimen was PBMCs. The receptors derive from a woman aged 18-29 years in good health and CMV-seronegative.

The chain links TRBV5-4 to TRBJ1-1, with 10 positions matching TRBD1. Germline V CDR1 and CDR2: SGHNT, YYREEE (reference sequence). The length of the CDR3 is 16 residues. Unmatched junction bases numbered 7, after V lost 4 bases and J lost 1 base. The CDR3 loop reads CASSPGTGVRNTEAFF. In DNA, the CDR3 is TGTGCCAGCAGCCCAGGGACAGGGGTGCGGAACACTGAAGCTTTCTTT.

This chain joins TRBV7-2 and TRBJ2-7, with 7 bases matching TRBD1. Germline V gene lookup returns CDR1 SGHTA and CDR2 FQGNSA. The CDR3 is made up of 15 amino acids. With 3 bases clipped from V and 1 base from J, the junction kept 6 bases outside the gene matches. CDR3 loop: CASSFGTDLSYEQYF. The CDR3 coding sequence is TGTGCCAGCAGCTTCGGGACAGATCTTTCCTACGAGCAGTACTTC.

The chain joins TRBV29-1 to TRBJ2-3; D not resolved. Looked up from germline, CDR1 is SQVTM and CDR2 is ANQGSEA. Trimming left V 7 bases short and J 5 bases short, with 13 bases between. The length of the CDR3 is 12 residues. In DNA, the CDR3 is TGCAGCGCCACGAGCCATGGAGATACGCAGTATTTT. Residues: CSATSHGDTQYF.

This rearrangement joins TRBV27 to TRBJ1-1, with a weak D call TRBD1 (6 bases). This CDR3 spans 13 amino acids. V shed 8 bases and J shed 1 base, with 11 bases lying between them. The germline CDR1 and CDR2 sequences are MNHEY and SMNVEV (reference sequence). As DNA, the CDR3 is TGTGCCAGCGGGGAACAGGGGAACACTGAAGCTTTCTTT. Its translation: CASGEQGNTEAFF.

This chain connects TRBV5-1 to TRBJ2-3; 7 bases match TRBD2. The CDR3 totals 15 residues. Trimming removed 5 bases from V and 2 bases from J; junction bases left unmatched: 8. Germline V gene lookup returns CDR1 SGHRS and CDR2 YFSETQ. In DNA form, the CDR3 reads TGCGCCAGCAGGCCCCAAAGCGGGGACACAGATACGCAGTATTTT. Its protein is CASRPQSGDTDTQYF.

The V gene is TRBV4-1, the J gene TRBJ2-7, with 8 bases that match TRBD1. Losses at the gene ends were 1 base for V and 5 bases for J; bases not matched to a gene: 4. The CDR3 is made up of 14 amino acids. CDR1 is MGHRA, CDR2 YSYEKL, per germline. The CDR3: CASSQGDRIHEQYF. CDR3 DNA sequence: TGCGCCAGCAGCCAAGGGGACAGGATCCACGAGCAGTACTTC.

This chain joins TRBV6-1 and TRBJ2-7; D possibly corresponds to TRBD1 (6 bases). V lost 7 bases, J lost 4 bases, and 20 bases lay in between. There are 15 residues in the CDR3. Germline CDR1 MNHNS, CDR2 SASEGT. CDR3 protein: CASTYRDTKRYEQYF. Written as DNA, the CDR3 is TGTGCCAGCACCTACCGGGACACCAAACGATACGAGCAGTACTTC.

The chain couples TRBV5-1 to TRBJ2-2; a possible D gene is TRBD2 (6 bases). The germline V gene encodes CDR1 SGHRS and CDR2 YFSETQ. This CDR3 is 15 amino acids long. V was trimmed by 7 bases and J by 4 bases, leaving 17 bases between them. The DNA of the CDR3 is TGCGCCAGCGCCGGGGGTGTCGCCCCCACCGGGGAGCTGTTTTTT. Its protein is CASAGGVAPTGELFF.

The rearrangement links TRBV28 to TRBJ2-3; D is undetermined. The ends were cut back, 3 bases at V and 4 bases at J, with 14 bases in the middle. The CDR3 sequence is 15 residues long. Germline CDR1 MDHEN, CDR2 SYDVKM. For the CDR3, the DNA is TGTGCCAGCAGTTTGGTCTACGCAGGTGCAGATACGCAGTATTTT. Protein product: CASSLVYAGADTQYF.

The chain links TRBV7-2 to TRBJ2-7; the D gene is possibly TRBD1 (7 bases). CDR1 is SGHTA, CDR2 FQGNSA, per germline. The CDR3 is made up of 15 amino acids. Trimming pared 1 base from V and 6 bases from J, leaving 16 bases between. CDR3 region: CASSLGRTGGAEQYF. DNA for the CDR3: TGTGCCAGCAGCTTAGGGAGGACAGGAGGGGCCGAGCAGTACTTC.

The chain has TRBV11-3 and TRBJ2-5; TRBD2 is a possible D gene (5 bases). V was trimmed by 1 base and J by 2 bases, leaving 11 bases between them. CDR1 and CDR2 from the germline V gene are SGHNT and YENEEA. The CDR3 length is 15 residues. This CDR3 is CASSLGGRGQETQYF. CDR3 coding DNA: TGTGCCAGCAGCTTAGGGGGTCGGGGACAAGAGACCCAGTACTTC.

This rearrangement joins TRBV7-6 to TRBJ2-2; TRBD2 matches at 7 bases. Trimming cost V 5 bases and J 1 base; bases outside gene matches: 7. CDR1 is SGHVS and CDR2 is FNYEAQ in the germline V gene. The CDR3 loop spans 16 amino acids. The CDR3 protein is CASSQAASGNTGELFF. Here the CDR3 DNA reads TGTGCCAGCAGCCAAGCGGCTAGCGGGAACACCGGGGAGCTGTTTTTT.

V and J are TRBV11-2 and TRBJ2-7, with 13 bases fitting TRBD2. The CDR3 sequence is 14 residues long. J was trimmed by 7 bases and V by 5 bases; bases with no gene match: 5. The germline CDR1 and CDR2 sequences are SGHAT and FQNNGV. The CDR3 region is CASSQTSGRWEQYF. The CDR3 coding sequence is TGTGCCAGCAGCCAGACTAGCGGGAGGTGGGAGCAGTACTTC.

The chain employs TRBV27 and TRBJ2-7, with 9 bases lining up with TRBD1. V shed 3 bases and J 2 bases; nucleotides not matched to a gene: 5. The CDR3 totals 15 residues. Germline CDR1 reads MNHEY; CDR2 reads SMNVEV (reference sequence). Written as DNA, the CDR3 is TGTGCCAGCAGTTTCACCGGGACAGGGCCCTACGAGCAGTACTTC. Its translation: CASSFTGTGPYEQYF.

The count of this clone is one. This rearrangement joins TRBV27 to TRBJ2-7, with 7 positions matching TRBD2. This CDR3 has 16 residues. Germline CDR1 reads MNHEY; CDR2 reads SMNVEV (reference sequence). V was clipped by 2 bases and J by 0 bases; unmatched bases: 7. CDR3 protein: CASSLVGLAASYEQYF. The CDR3 nucleotides are TGTGCCAGCAGTTTAGTGGGTCTAGCGGCCTCCTACGAGCAGTACTTC.

The rearrangement joins TRBV19 to TRBJ2-7, with 8 bases that match TRBD1. CDR3 length: 15 residues. V lost 3 bases and J lost 2; bases outside the gene matches: 6. Germline CDR1 LNHDA, CDR2 SQIVND (reference sequence). CDR3 DNA sequence: TGTGCCAGTAGTATGCCGGGACAGGAAACCTACGAGCAGTACTTC. Translated, it gives CASSMPGQETYEQYF.

Only one count was recorded for this clone. The chain has TRBV5-6 and TRBJ2-1; the match to TRBD1 covers 10 bases. The CDR3 runs to 16 residues. After removal of 4 bases from V and 3 bases from J, the junction contained 7 bases not matched to a gene. CDR1 is SGHDT and CDR2 is YYEEEE in the germline V gene. For the CDR3, the DNA is TGTGCCAGCAGCGCCGGGACAGGGGCTCGCTACAATGAGCAGTTCTTC. Amino acid sequence: CASSAGTGARYNEQFF.

The rearrangement uses TRBV14 and TRBJ2-7; tentatively, D is TRBD1 (7 bases). CDR3 length: 14 residues. Germline V lookup: CDR1 SGHDN, CDR2 FVKESK. V lost 3 bases and J 1 base, leaving 10 bases between the germline ends. The CDR3, as DNA: TGTGCCAGCAGCCACAGGGGGGTATCCTACGAGCAGTACTTC. Residues: CASSHRGVSYEQYF.

V is TRBV2 and J is TRBJ1-5; 12 bases are shared with TRBD1. V lost 2 bases to trimming and J lost 5 bases; unmatched junction nucleotides: 7. Germline V gene sequence: CDR1 SNHLY, CDR2 FYNNEI. The CDR3 loop spans 17 amino acids. The CDR3 reads CASSEWGQGAYDQPQHF. For the CDR3, the DNA is TGTGCCAGCAGTGAATGGGGACAGGGGGCTTACGATCAGCCCCAGCATTTT. Full variable domain (rest looked up from reference TRBV2 and TRBJ1-5): EPEVTQTPSHQVTQMGQEVILRCVPISNHLYFYWYRQILGQKVEFLVSFYNNEISEKSEIFDDQFSVERPDGSNFTLKIRSTKLEDSAMYFCASSEWGQGAYDQPQHFGDGTRLSIL.

This chain uses TRBV10-1 with TRBJ2-7; maybe TRBD1 (5 bases). The CDR3 spans 13 residues. CDR1 is WNHNN and CDR2 is SYGVQD in the germline V gene (reference sequence). Trimming shortened V by 6 bases and J by 2 bases, and 11 bases separated the two germline ends. This CDR3 reads CASRETATYEQYF. CDR3 nucleotide sequence: TGCGCCAGCAGGGAGACAGCCACCTACGAGCAGTACTTC.

This clone was observed once. The chain links TRBV28 to TRBJ2-7; 7 bases match TRBD1. From germline, CDR1 is MDHEN and CDR2 SYDVKM. The CDR3 is 16 amino acids. V lost 5 bases and J lost 2; bases outside the gene matches: 12. CDR3 loop: CASSPYIRDRPYEQYF. In nucleotides, the CDR3 is TGTGCCAGCAGTCCGTATATCCGGGACAGACCCTACGAGCAGTACTTC. Combining the CDR3 with reference TRBV28 and TRBJ2-7 gives the whole variable domain DVKVTQSSRYLVKRTGEKVFLECVQDMDHENMFWYRQDPGLGLRLIYFSYDVKMKEKGDIPEGYSVSREKKERFSLILESASTNQTSMYLCASSPYIRDRPYEQYFGPGTRLTVT.

This clone has only one observation. The V call is TRBV2, the J call TRBJ2-2, with D uncertain. CDR3 size: 15 residues. Germline CDR1 reads SNHLY; CDR2 reads FYNNEI. V was pared by 8 bases and J by 3 bases, with 16 bases between. CDR3 DNA: TGTGCCAGCGCATTAAGTTCTACCGACACCGGGGAGCTGTTTTTT. This translates into CASALSSTDTGELFF.

This chain joins TRBV5-6 and TRBJ2-7, with TRBD2 matching over 7 bases. V was clipped by 4 bases and J by 7 bases; unmatched bases: 8. This CDR3 has 13 residues. Germline V gene lookup returns CDR1 SGHDT and CDR2 YYEEEE. DNA of the CDR3: TGTGCCAGCAGCCGGACGGGGGGTAGGGAGCAGTACTTC. Translating gives CASSRTGGREQYF.

The rearrangement links TRBV9 to TRBJ2-7; 9 nucleotides agree with TRBD1. After removal of 4 bases from V and 6 bases from J, the junction contained 11 bases not matched to a gene. The CDR3 is 15 residues long. Looked up from germline, CDR1 is SGDLS and CDR2 is YYNGEE. The CDR3 DNA is TGTGCCAGCAGCCCCGAGGGACAGGGTGCCTCCGAGCAGTACTTC. It translates to CASSPEGQGASEQYF.

The J gene is TRBJ2-3, the V gene TRBV25-1; D unclear. V was pared by 1 base and J by 3 bases, with 2 bases between. CDR3 length: 12 amino acids. Germline V lookup: CDR1 MGHDK, CDR2 SYGVNS. The CDR3 coding sequence is TGTGCCAGCAGTGAATCTACAGATACGCAGTATTTT. As protein: CASSESTDTQYF.

The gene calls are TRBV28 and TRBJ2-7, with D perhaps TRBD1 (5 bases). Trimming took off 4 bases at V and 5 bases at J, with 15 bases between the two ends. CDR1 and CDR2 from the germline V gene are MDHEN and SYDVKM. There are 14 residues in the CDR3. The CDR3 bases are TGTGCCAGCAGTTCCTGGGGCTTAGCCCACGAGCAGTACTTC. This translates into CASSSWGLAHEQYF.

V and J are TRBV28 and TRBJ1-2; 7 bases agree with TRBD1. Germline lookup yields CDR1 MDHEN and CDR2 SYDVKM. The CDR3 consists of 13 residues. V was clipped by 4 bases and J by 6 bases; unmatched bases: 5. The CDR3 DNA follows: TGTGCCAGCAGTTCCGACAGGGTCCATGGCTACACCTTC. Its protein product is CASSSDRVHGYTF.